The 16 T cell receptor beta chains listed next were all sequenced from one sample in a study of CD8+CD57+ T cells in acquired aplastic anemia. The use of genomic DNA as template underpinned the TCR beta VDJ and CDR3 profiling. Each CDR3 protein is one row after TCRdb ran MiXCR on the reads. Of approximately 120,000 distinct CDR3 sequences detected, roughly 40% appear once; the ten largest clones hold under 3%. Whoever was chosen for sequencing had shown CD8+CD57+ cell expansion by flow cytometry. Material: sorted CD4+, CD8+, or CD8+CD57+ T cells (not recorded which) from PBMCs. The receptors derive from a human donor with aplastic anemia.

The rearrangement links TRBV6-1 to TRBJ1-4; D gene ambiguous. Trimming left V 3 bases short and J 0 bases short, with 17 bases between. CDR1 and CDR2 (germline): MNHNS, SASEGT. CDR3 length: 18 amino acids. CDR3 in DNA: TGTGCCAGCAGTGAGGCAGGACCTTACTTTGCAACTAATGAAAAACTGTTTTTT. Translating gives CASSEAGPYFATNEKLFF.

This clonotype was found many times. The gene calls are TRBV7-6 and TRBJ2-5; tentative D call: TRBD2 (7 bases). Deletions cut 3 bases from V and 0 bases from J, with 20 bases between. Germline V gene lookup returns CDR1 SGHVS and CDR2 FNYEAQ. The CDR3 spans 18 residues. CDR3 nucleotide sequence: TGTGCCAGCAGCTTTAAAGTGGGAGGGGGAGCTTACCAAGAGACCCAGTACTTC. As protein: CASSFKVGGGAYQETQYF.

The genes are TRBV10-2 and TRBJ2-7; D is possibly TRBD1 (5 bases). V was pared by 6 bases and J by 0 bases, with 12 bases between. The CDR3 runs to 14 residues. CDR1 and CDR2 (germline): WSHSY, SAAADI. The CDR3 loop is CASRQGMGSYEQYF. The CDR3 nucleotides are TGCGCCAGCAGGCAGGGAATGGGCTCCTACGAGCAGTACTTC.

This clonotype was observed a few times. The CDR3 protein is CASGGSTDTQYF. The CDR3 DNA reads TGTGCCAGCGGGGGGTCCACAGATACGCAGTATTTT. The chain carries TRBV6-2 or TRBV6-3 and TRBJ2-3; D is possibly TRBD2 (6 bases). The CDR3 is made up of 12 amino acids. Germline V lookup: CDR1 MNHEY, CDR2 SVGEGT. V shed 8 bases and J shed 2 bases, with 8 bases lying between them.

This rearrangement joins TRBV5-6 to TRBJ2-6, with a weak D call TRBD1 (5 bases). The germline V gene has CDR1 SGHDT and CDR2 YYEEEE. This CDR3 contains 18 residues. With 0 bases removed from V and 4 bases from J, the gap between germline ends came to 17 bases. In nucleotides, the CDR3 is TGTGCCAGCAGCTTGGGGCGCCGACAGACGCCGGGGGCCAACGTCCTGACTTTC. Amino acids: CASSLGRRQTPGANVLTF.

The chain couples TRBV7-9 to TRBJ1-2; D is unresolved. The germline V gene encodes CDR1 SEHNR and CDR2 FQNEAQ (reference sequence). V lost 2 bases, J lost 4 bases, and 8 bases lay in between. The CDR3 runs 13 residues. The CDR3 DNA is TGTGCCAGCAGCTTAAACTCGGGCTATGGCTACACCTTC. Amino acid sequence: CASSLNSGYGYTF.

The chain uses TRBV12-3 or TRBV12-4 and TRBJ1-2; D gene ambiguous. V was pared by 0 bases and J by 3 bases, with 5 bases between. This CDR3 is built from 13 residues. The CDR3 DNA follows: TGTGCCAGCAGTTTAGCAGGGTACTATGGCTACACCTTC. Translation: CASSLAGYYGYTF.

This clonotype was detected ten times or more. The V call is TRBV7-9, the J call TRBJ2-3, with D maybe TRBD2 (6 bases). V dropped 5 bases and J dropped 3 bases, with 15 bases sitting between them. Germline V gene sequence: CDR1 SEHNR, CDR2 FQNEAQ (reference sequence). The length of the CDR3 is 15 residues. The CDR3 DNA reads TGTGCCAGCAGCCTTCGCGCGGGGCCGACAGATACGCAGTATTTT. Translation: CASSLRAGPTDTQYF.

The chain recombines TRBV5-8 with TRBJ2-7; 7 bases agree with TRBD2. Germline CDR1 and CDR2: SGHTS and YDEGEE. CDR3 length equals 14 residues. The J segment lost 6 bases and the V segment lost 3 bases, leaving 9 bases of the junction unmatched. The CDR3 bases are TGTGCCAGCAGCTCGACGGGGGGATCGGGCGAGCAGTACTTC. Translating it yields CASSSTGGSGEQYF. Using reference TRBV5-8 and TRBJ2-7 for the parts outside the CDR3, the full variable domain is EAGVTQSPTHLIKTRGQQATLRCSPISGHTSVYWYQQALGLGLQFLLWYDEGEERNRGNFPPRFSGRQFPNYSSELNVNALELEDSALYLCASSSTGGSGEQYFGPGTRLTVT.

On this clonotype itself: A single base separates this from a much larger clone, so it may be a read error. The chain employs TRBV7-8 and TRBJ2-1; D possibly corresponds to TRBD2 (5 bases). Germline V gene sequence: CDR1 SGHVS, CDR2 FQNEAQ. The CDR3 consists of 13 residues. The CDR3 sequence is CASSFTSFNEQLF. The CDR3 bases are TGTGCCAGCAGCTTTACTAGTTTCAATGAGCAGCTCTTC.

The chain employs TRBV4-2 and TRBJ2-3; 10 nucleotides agree with TRBD2. The CDR3 loop spans 20 amino acids. Looked up from germline, CDR1 is LGHNA and CDR2 is YNFKEQ. J lost 1 base, V lost 4 bases, and 17 bases had no gene match. CDR3 sequence reads: CASSPGASGGAARGTDTQYF. The CDR3 region has the DNA TGTGCCAGCAGCCCGGGAGCGAGCGGGGGGGCCGCGCGAGGCACAGATACGCAGTATTTT.

Comment on this clonotype: This sequence may be a read error, since a much larger clone differs from it by one base. The final CDR3 position lacks the conserved phenylalanine or tryptophan, pointing to a likely read error. The CDR3 nucleotides read TGTGCCAGCAGCTCGGTGAGGGGCGCGACTGAAGCTTTCCTT. Translated: CASSSVRGATEAFL. This chain connects TRBV5-4 to TRBJ1-1, with D tentatively TRBD1 (5 bases). V was trimmed by 3 bases and J by 5 bases, leaving 14 bases between them. The germline V gene encodes CDR1 SGHNT and CDR2 YYREEE (reference sequence). The length of the CDR3 is 14 residues.

This clonotype qualifies as medium-sized. V is TRBV10-3 and J is TRBJ2-1; D is perhaps TRBD2 (5 bases). V was clipped by 9 bases and J by 5 bases, with 11 bases between them. Germline V gene sequence: CDR1 ENHRY, CDR2 SYGVKD. The CDR3 contains 12 residues. CDR3 residues: CAIRGLNNEQFF. DNA for the CDR3: TGTGCCATTAGAGGACTCAACAATGAGCAGTTCTTC.

V gene TRBV5-6 combines with J gene TRBJ1-6; D not resolved. Trimming took 1 base from V and 2 from J, leaving 10 bases between them. CDR3 length equals 16 residues. The germline CDR1 and CDR2 sequences are SGHDT and YYEEEE. The CDR3 coding sequence is TGTGCCAGCAGCTTGACGTACAGAGCCTATAATTCACCCCTCCACTTT. Protein: CASSLTYRAYNSPLHF.

This sequence joins TRBV2 and TRBJ2-3; 7 bases line up with TRBD1. Trimming removed 3 bases from V and 1 base from J; junction bases left unmatched: 1. The CDR3 has 14 residues. Germline V gives CDR1 SNHLY, CDR2 FYNNEI. The CDR3 coding sequence is TGTGCCAGCAGTGAGACAGGGCGCACAGATACGCAGTATTTT. This codes for CASSETGRTDTQYF.

Many counts were recorded for this clonotype. The chain employs TRBV6-1 and TRBJ1-2; 11 nucleotides match TRBD1. J was trimmed by 2 bases and V by 3 bases; bases with no gene match: 2. The germline V gene has CDR1 MNHNS and CDR2 SASEGT. The CDR3 runs 15 residues. DNA of the CDR3: TGTGCCAGCAGTGAGGGGACAGGGGGGAACTATGGCTACACCTTC. It yields the protein CASSEGTGGNYGYTF.